This T cell receptor (beta chain) emerged from a study of radiation and T cells in renal cell carcinoma (TCRdb year 2020). The study in broad terms: A total of 50 to 55 samples underwent TCR beta sequencing, made up of roughly 26 tumors and roughly 27 peripheral blood samples. A total of 3.5 million to 4.5 million unique CDR3 nucleotide sequences, encoding roughly 3,000,000 unique CDR3 amino acid sequences, were found across all 50 or so samples. What the authors observed across the whole study: Compared with control tumors, irradiated tumors had a greater number of dominant CDR3 motifs, and those motifs took up a bigger portion of the repertoire. Because only small tumor regions of approximately 1 g were available, intratumoral heterogeneity was not captured. Effects of radiation dose or scheduling on the TCR repertoire could not be addressed with the single-armed trial design. TCR clonality was higher in irradiated tumors than in controls, as the top 100 clonotypes made up an average of approximately 50% of the repertoire in irradiated tumors compared with roughly 43% in nephrectomy-only tumors.

For CDR1 and CDR2, the germline V gene (reference sequence) lists LNHNV and YYDKDF. Germline trimming: 4 bases from V, 7 bases from J; junction bases outside gene matches: 4. Reading from cysteine to phenylalanine, the CDR3 counts 13 amino acids. Only CDR3 DNA is held: 39 bases, read in frame from base 1. Read against the paper, the sample's time point label means: tumor resected at nephrectomy. In the paper's terms, the treatment or condition label means: treatment-naive control, cytoreductive nephrectomy. For controls, tumors were taken from treatment-naive renal cell carcinoma patients who had cytoreductive nephrectomy with no radiation beforehand. All patients had renal cell carcinoma with clear cell pathology. Control tumors used for TCR sequencing came from several females and about ten males, resected 2011 to 2014, with median age around 57 years (range roughly 40 to 85). Tumors were mechanically dissociated, digested with collagenase/hyaluronidase at 37 °C, processed in gentleMACS C tubes, and stored in liquid nitrogen. Genomic DNA for TCR sequencing was prepared using the QIAamp DNA Blood Mini Kit (Qiagen). The analyses included just those samples that passed every quality control check.

The immunoSEQ kit was used, according to the manufacturer's recommendations, to generate TCR beta libraries from genomic DNA. For library preparation, a first multiplex PCR was performed with proprietary primers, followed by a second PCR in which unique barcodes were added, and bead cleanups were performed after each round. A positive control reaction and a negative control reaction, both provided in the kit, were run with every batch of samples. The final libraries were assessed on an Agilent 4200 TapeStation D1000 ScreenTape, pooled by volume, and quantified by qPCR. Sequencing was performed on an Illumina NextSeq500 using a MidOutput 150-cycle cartridge, with 156 Read1 cycles, 15 Index1 cycles, and the kit custom primers. The pooled library was loaded at roughly 0.9 pM with roughly 20% PhiX control spiked in. On the study's bioinformatics: Vendor-processed data were analyzed in R, with a clonotype defined as all T cells sharing the same CDR3 nucleotide sequence. For clone abundance analyses, frequencies were normalized to the 10,000 most abundant clones in each sample. Public T cell clones, averaging fewer than five per sample, were removed before analysis. The dominant motif analysis was done with ImmunoMap using the PAM10 matrix, a gap penalty of 30, and a homology threshold of 0.3, and motifs with a cumulative frequency of at least 0.01 were considered dominant. Imported from immuneACCESS, the table was reduced by TCRdb to in-frame sequences with V and J called. These copies leave out some clones; in studies compared against another copy, an unresolved V gene accounts for under half, and the cause of the remainder is not known. That table furnishes V, J and clone size, whereas the DNA furnished D and trimming. The sample table lists fewer than 20,000 clones, around three fifths of them with a count of one. The ten largest make up roughly 30% of the sample.

A note on this clone: There is no known antigen for this receptor. Base qualities were left out, and no much larger clone turns up one base away.

The sample in question was tumor tissue, obtained from a patient whose treatment was nephrectomy without radiotherapy. This TCR derives from a man between 50 and 59 years old with renal cell carcinoma. Rearrangement joined TRBV15 to TRBJ1-3; TRBD1 matches 7 bases in the middle. CDR3 loop: CATSMTGTNTIYF. DNA sequence: TGTGCCACCAGCATGACAGGGACGAACACCATATATTTT.